The clone carrying this TCR beta chain has at least ten counts. Its matching antigen is unknown. All donors with ophthalmopathy were recorded as having moderate-to-severe activity, CAS ≥3, NOSPECS ≥4 and a duration under 3 months. Amplification targeted the TCR beta CDR3 regions, with RNA transcripts as the source material. The workflow started with a first-round RT-PCR run with HTBI primers and then moved on to a second-round multiplex PCR. TCRdb passed the multiplex PCR reads through MiXCR, listing each CDR3 protein once. Here the sample spans around 470,000 distinct CDR3 sequences, 14% being singletons. The data were taken from a study of Graves' ophthalmopathy and Graves' hyperthyroidism. Findings and limits, study-wide: Among thyroid clonotypes expanded above 0.001 frequency, most also appeared in blood.

Germline V gives CDR1 KGHSH, CDR2 LQKENI. The CDR3 contains 16 residues. V was shortened by 2 bases and J by 1 base, with 14 bases between the two germline ends. This TCR derives from a woman aged 25 to 45 with Graves' ophthalmopathy. The chain has TRBV18 and TRBJ2-5, with D unclear. Sequencing input: blood. In DNA, the CDR3 is TGTGCCAGCTCACCATCTATGGAATTCTTCCAAGAGACCCAGTACTTC. Translating gives CASSPSMEFFQETQYF.